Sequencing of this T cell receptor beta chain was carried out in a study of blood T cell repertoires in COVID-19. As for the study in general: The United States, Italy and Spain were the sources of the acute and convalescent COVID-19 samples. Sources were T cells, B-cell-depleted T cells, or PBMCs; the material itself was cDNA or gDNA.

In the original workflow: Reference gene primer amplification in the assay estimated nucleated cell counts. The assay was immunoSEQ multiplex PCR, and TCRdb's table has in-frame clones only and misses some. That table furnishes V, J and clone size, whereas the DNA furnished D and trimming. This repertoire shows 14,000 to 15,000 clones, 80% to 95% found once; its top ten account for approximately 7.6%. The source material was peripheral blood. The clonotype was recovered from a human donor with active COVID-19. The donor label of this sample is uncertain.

As DNA, the CDR3 is TGTGCCAGTAGTCCTAAATCTGGAAACACCATATATTTT. Its protein is CASSPKSGNTIYF. The chain has TRBV19 and TRBJ1-3, with D unresolved. Trimming stripped 5 bases from V and 1 base from J, with 6 bases between. This CDR3 region has 13 residues. The germline V gene has CDR1 LNHDA and CDR2 SQIVND (reference sequence).